The sequence of this T cell receptor (beta chain) was determined in a study of response to subunit inactivated influenza vaccine. This clonotype was counted a few times. Each CDR3 protein gets one entry after TCRdb re-called the RT-PCR reads with MiXCR. The table has about 700,000 distinct CDR3 sequences, about 14% seen once. The CDR3 runs to 14 residues. Trimming pared 7 bases from V and 2 bases from J, leaving 11 bases between. The sequence was obtained from a man aged 45 to 65 who received an inactivated influenza vaccine. The specimen was PBMCs from blood, collected roughly 15 days before vaccination. The V gene is TRBV12-3 or TRBV12-4, the J gene TRBJ2-2, with D perhaps matching TRBD2 (7 bases). The CDR3 DNA sequence: TGTGCCAGCAAGGGGGGGAAAAACACCGGGGAGCTGTTTTTT. Encoded protein: CASKGGKNTGELFF.